This T cell receptor (beta chain) is drawn from a study of graft-versus-host responses after intestinal transplantation. Study overall: All recipients were transplanted with multivisceral, liver-intestinal, or isolated intestinal grafts. Study-level points and caveats: Ileal or blood samples showed some GvH clones first, and such clones were also found in recipient marrow.

This clone came up a few times. The data were produced by immunoSEQ multiplex PCR, yet TCRdb's version contains in-frame clones alone and is incomplete. The sample holds approximately 4,600 clones; approximately 25% are singletons and the top ten take 4% to 6%. CDR3 length equals 14 residues. Per the germline V gene, CDR1 is MNHEY and CDR2 is SVGAGI. V was pared by 6 bases and J by 5 bases, with 14 bases between. After the reaction, proliferating CFSE-low CD3+CD4+ and CD3+CD8+ responders were sorted. The chain carries TRBV6-5 and TRBJ2-1; weak D call: TRBD2 (5 bases). Sample: alloreactive CD4+ T cells from a mixed lymphocyte reaction culture, taken before intestinal transplant. Subset: CFSE-low proliferating T cells sorted from roughly six-day pre-transplant mixed lymphocyte reaction (GvH or HvG direction). The sequence was obtained from a human patient who received an intestinal transplant. CDR3 amino acids: CASSLRAHNNEQFF. As DNA, the CDR3 is TGTGCCAGCAGCTTGCGGGCGCATAACAATGAGCAGTTCTTC.